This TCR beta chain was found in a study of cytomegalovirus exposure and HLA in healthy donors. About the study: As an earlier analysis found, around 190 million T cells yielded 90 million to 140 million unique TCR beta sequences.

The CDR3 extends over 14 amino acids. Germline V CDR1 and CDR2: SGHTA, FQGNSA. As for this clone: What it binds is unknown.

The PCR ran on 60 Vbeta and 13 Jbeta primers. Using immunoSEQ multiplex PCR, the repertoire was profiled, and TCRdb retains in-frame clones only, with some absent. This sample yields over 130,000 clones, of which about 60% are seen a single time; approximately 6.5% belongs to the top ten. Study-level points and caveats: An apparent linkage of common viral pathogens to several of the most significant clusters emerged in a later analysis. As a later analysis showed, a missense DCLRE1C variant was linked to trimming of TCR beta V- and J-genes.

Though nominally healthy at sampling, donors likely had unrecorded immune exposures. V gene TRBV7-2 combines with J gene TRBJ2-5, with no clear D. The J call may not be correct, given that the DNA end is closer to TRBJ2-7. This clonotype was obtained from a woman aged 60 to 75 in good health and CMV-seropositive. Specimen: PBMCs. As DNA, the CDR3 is TGTGCCAGCAGCTTAGCCATGGTGTTCCACGAGCAGTACTTC. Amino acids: CASSLAMVFHEQYF.